The 12 T cell receptor beta chains given below trace back to one sample, sequenced in a study of CD8+ T cells in alopecia areata (dated by TCRdb to between 2017 and 2018). Libraries were prepared through the immunoSEQ multiplex PCR assay. For TCR sequencing, RNA was extracted from every sample and reverse transcribed into cDNA to serve as template. This immuneACCESS table, as held by TCRdb, lists in-frame sequences with V and J called but not all clones. Of the missing ones, under half trace to an unresolved V gene in checked studies; the others have no known cause. The sample table records around 61,000 clones; more than 40% of these occur just once. The top ten constitute about 18% of the sample. The time point label for this specimen denotes: baseline before oral tofacitinib. Sequencing used CD8+ T cells sorted from blood, obtained at week 0. All receptors derive from a human donor with alopecia areata.

This sequence joins TRBV19 and TRBJ2-7; D is ambiguous. The V gene's germline CDR1 is LNHDA and CDR2 SQIVND (reference sequence). The V gene lost 3 bases and the J gene lost 4 bases, with 13 bases spanning the gap. The CDR3 consists of 14 residues. CDR3 DNA: TGTGCCAGTAGTATTTCACAGACTGGGTACGAGCAGTACTTC. Residues: CASSISQTGYEQYF.

DNA for the CDR3: TGTGCCACAGGGACATCAAGAACTACTGAAGCTTTCTTT. Its translation: CATGTSRTTEAFF. This rearrangement joins TRBV10-3 to TRBJ1-1, with D possibly matching TRBD1 (6 bases). Between the trimmed V and J ends, which lost 10 bases and 5 bases, there was a span of 17 bases. This CDR3 is 13 amino acids long. Germline CDR1 is ENHRY and CDR2 is SYGVKD.

CDR3 in amino acids: CAWKAGPGGTEAFF. CDR3 DNA: TGTGCCTGGAAGGCAGGCCCAGGGGGTACTGAAGCTTTCTTT. The chain couples TRBV30 to TRBJ1-1; 7 bases map to TRBD1. V lost 4 bases to trimming and J lost 5 bases; unmatched junction nucleotides: 10. The CDR3 sequence is 14 residues long. CDR1 and CDR2 (germline): GTSNPN, SVGIG (reference sequence). Filled out from reference TRBV30 and TRBJ1-1, the complete variable domain reads SQTIHQWPATLVQPVGSPLSLECTVEGTSNPNLYWYRQAAGRGLQLLFYSVGIGQISSEVPQNLSASRPQDRQFILSSKKLLLSDSGFYLCAWKAGPGGTEAFFGQGTRLTVV.

The genes are TRBV7-9 and TRBJ2-7; weak D call: TRBD1 (6 bases). The CDR3 is 14 residues long. Germline lookup yields CDR1 SEHNR and CDR2 FQNEAQ (reference sequence). Trimming pared 5 bases from V and 1 base from J, leaving 12 bases between. The DNA of the CDR3 is TGTGCCAGCAGCCGCCGGGACAAGTCCTACGAGCAGTACTTC. Protein sequence: CASSRRDKSYEQYF.

The chain has TRBV6-1 and TRBJ1-2; D gene unclear. V lost 3 bases, J lost 5 bases, and 10 bases lay in between. Germline V lookup: CDR1 MNHNS, CDR2 SASEGT. CDR3 length: 13 amino acids. This CDR3 is CASSEMGGYGYTF. The CDR3 bases are TGTGCCAGCAGTGAGATGGGTGGATATGGCTACACCTTC.

The genes are TRBV4-1 and TRBJ2-5; weak D call: TRBD2 (5 bases). V was pared by 5 bases and J by 7 bases, with 20 bases between. The CDR3 has 15 amino acids. CDR1 is MGHRA, CDR2 YSYEKL, per germline. The DNA of the CDR3 is TGCGCCAGCAGCGGCCAAATGGGGAGTGGAAGGACCCAGTACTTC. Its protein product is CASSGQMGSGRTQYF.

The chain employs TRBV13 and TRBJ2-7; maybe TRBD2 (6 bases). Trimming took 4 bases from V and 2 from J, leaving 18 bases between them. The CDR3 is 16 residues long. Germline assignment: CDR1 PRHDT and CDR2 FYEKMQ (reference sequence). The CDR3 bases are TGTGCCAGCAGCTCCCGGGACTGGCAAAACACCTACGAGCAGTACTTC. It translates to CASSSRDWQNTYEQYF.

This clone turned up a few times. The rearrangement links TRBV19 to TRBJ1-1; TRBD1 is a possible D gene (5 bases). Germline-derived CDR1 and CDR2 are LNHDA and SQIVND (reference sequence). CDR3 size: 13 residues. V was clipped by 3 bases and J by 7 bases, with 12 bases between them. The CDR3 DNA is TGTGCCAGTAGTATCCAACCGACAGATGAAGCTTTCTTT. This gives the protein CASSIQPTDEAFF. Drawing the rest from reference TRBV19 and TRBJ1-1, the complete variable domain is DGGITQSPKYLFRKEGQNVTLSCEQNLNHDAMYWYRQDPGQGLRLIYYSQIVNDFQKGDIAEGYSVSREKKESFPLTVTSAQKNPTAFYLCASSIQPTDEAFFGQGTRLTVV.

J is TRBJ1-5 and V is TRBV30; TRBD1 matches at 9 bases. The CDR3 contains 14 residues. The J segment lost 4 bases and the V segment lost 1 base, leaving 2 bases of the junction unmatched. Germline V lookup: CDR1 GTSNPN, CDR2 SVGIG (reference sequence). Here the CDR3 reads CAWSGGQGNQPQHF. In DNA form, the CDR3 reads TGTGCCTGGAGTGGGGGACAGGGAAATCAGCCCCAGCATTTT.

The V call is TRBV29-1, the J call TRBJ2-7; D gene ambiguous. This CDR3 contains 12 residues. V was clipped by 0 bases and J by 7 bases, with 10 bases between them. Germline assignment: CDR1 SQVTM and CDR2 ANQGSEA. As DNA, the CDR3 is TGCAGCGTTGAAGATCTCCCGGGTGAGCAGTACTTC. Amino acid sequence: CSVEDLPGEQYF.

This clone was seen a handful of times. This chain connects TRBV7-9 to TRBJ2-2; 10 bases are a match to TRBD2. This CDR3 is built from 17 residues. The J segment lost 7 bases and the V segment lost 2 bases, leaving 10 bases of the junction unmatched. Germline CDR1 reads SEHNR; CDR2 reads FQNEAQ (reference sequence). CDR3: CASSLIGTSAEDGELFF. CDR3 DNA: TGTGCCAGCAGCTTAATCGGGACTAGCGCAGAGGACGGGGAGCTGTTTTTT.

The chain recombines TRBV6-1 with TRBJ2-3; tentatively, D is TRBD2 (6 bases). The CDR3 has 16 residues. Germline V lookup: CDR1 MNHNS, CDR2 SASEGT. Trimming removed 3 bases from V and 0 bases from J, with 13 bases in between. The CDR3 DNA reads TGTGCCAGCAGTGAGTGGAATAGCGGAAGCACAGATACGCAGTATTTT. Its translation is CASSEWNSGSTDTQYF.